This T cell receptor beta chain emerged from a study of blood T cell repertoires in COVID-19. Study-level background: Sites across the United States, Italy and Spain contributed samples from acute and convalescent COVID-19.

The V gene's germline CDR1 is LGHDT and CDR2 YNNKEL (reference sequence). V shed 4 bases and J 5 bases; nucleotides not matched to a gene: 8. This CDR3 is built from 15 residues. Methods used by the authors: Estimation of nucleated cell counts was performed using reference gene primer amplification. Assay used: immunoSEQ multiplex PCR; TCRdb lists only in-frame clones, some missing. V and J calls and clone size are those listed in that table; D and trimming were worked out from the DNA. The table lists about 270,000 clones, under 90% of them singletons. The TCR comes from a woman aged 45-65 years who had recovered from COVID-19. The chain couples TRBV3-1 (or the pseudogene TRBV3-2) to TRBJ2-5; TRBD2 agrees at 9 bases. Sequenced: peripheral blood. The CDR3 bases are TGTGCCAGCAGCCGAGGCGGGGGGGCCAGGGAGACCCAGTACTTC. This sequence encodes CASSRGGGARETQYF.